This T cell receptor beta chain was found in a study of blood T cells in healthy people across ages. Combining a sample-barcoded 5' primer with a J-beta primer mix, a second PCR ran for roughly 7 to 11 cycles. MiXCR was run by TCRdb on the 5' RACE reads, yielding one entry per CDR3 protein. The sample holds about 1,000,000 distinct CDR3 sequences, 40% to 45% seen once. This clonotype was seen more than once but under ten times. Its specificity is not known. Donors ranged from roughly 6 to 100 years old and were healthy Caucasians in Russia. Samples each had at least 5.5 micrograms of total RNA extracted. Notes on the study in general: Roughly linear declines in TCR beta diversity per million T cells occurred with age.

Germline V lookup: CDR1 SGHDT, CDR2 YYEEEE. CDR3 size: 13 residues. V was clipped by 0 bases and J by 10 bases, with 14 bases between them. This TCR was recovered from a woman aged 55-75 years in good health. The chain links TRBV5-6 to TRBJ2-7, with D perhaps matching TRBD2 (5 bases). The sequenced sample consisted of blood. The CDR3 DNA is TGTGCCAGCAGCTTGGGGGCCGGAGGAACCCAGTACTTC. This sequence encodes CASSLGAGGTQYF. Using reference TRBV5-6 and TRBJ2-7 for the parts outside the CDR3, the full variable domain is DAGVTQSPTHLIKTRGQQVTLRCSPKSGHDTVSWYQQALGQGPQFIFQYYEEEERQRGNFPDRFSGHQFPNYSSELNVNALLLGDSALYLCASSLGAGGTQYFGPGTRLTVT.